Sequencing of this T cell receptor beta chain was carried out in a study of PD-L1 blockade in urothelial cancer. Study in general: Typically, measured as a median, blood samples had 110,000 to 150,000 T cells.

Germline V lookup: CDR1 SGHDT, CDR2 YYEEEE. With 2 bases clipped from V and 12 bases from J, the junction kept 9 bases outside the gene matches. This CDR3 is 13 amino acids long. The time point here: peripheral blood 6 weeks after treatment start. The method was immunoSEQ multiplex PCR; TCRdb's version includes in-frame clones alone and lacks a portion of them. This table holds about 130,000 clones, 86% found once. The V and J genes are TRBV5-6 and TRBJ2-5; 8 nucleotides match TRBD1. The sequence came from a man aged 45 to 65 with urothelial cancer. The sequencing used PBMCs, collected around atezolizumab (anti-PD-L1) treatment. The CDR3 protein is CASSLRGRDRKYF. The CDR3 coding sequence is TGTGCCAGCAGCTTAAGGGGAAGGGACAGGAAGTACTTC.